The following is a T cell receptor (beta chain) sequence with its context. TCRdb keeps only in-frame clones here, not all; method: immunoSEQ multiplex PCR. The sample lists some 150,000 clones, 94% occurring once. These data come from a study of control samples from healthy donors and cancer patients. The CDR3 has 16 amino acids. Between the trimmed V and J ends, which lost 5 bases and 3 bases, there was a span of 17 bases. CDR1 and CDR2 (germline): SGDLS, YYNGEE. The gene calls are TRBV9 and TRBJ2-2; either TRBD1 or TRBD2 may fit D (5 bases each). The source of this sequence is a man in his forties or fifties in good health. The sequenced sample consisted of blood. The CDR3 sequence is CASSPEGIGYTGELFF. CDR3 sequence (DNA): TGTGCCAGCAGTCCAGAGGGGATCGGGTACACCGGGGAGCTGTTTTTT.